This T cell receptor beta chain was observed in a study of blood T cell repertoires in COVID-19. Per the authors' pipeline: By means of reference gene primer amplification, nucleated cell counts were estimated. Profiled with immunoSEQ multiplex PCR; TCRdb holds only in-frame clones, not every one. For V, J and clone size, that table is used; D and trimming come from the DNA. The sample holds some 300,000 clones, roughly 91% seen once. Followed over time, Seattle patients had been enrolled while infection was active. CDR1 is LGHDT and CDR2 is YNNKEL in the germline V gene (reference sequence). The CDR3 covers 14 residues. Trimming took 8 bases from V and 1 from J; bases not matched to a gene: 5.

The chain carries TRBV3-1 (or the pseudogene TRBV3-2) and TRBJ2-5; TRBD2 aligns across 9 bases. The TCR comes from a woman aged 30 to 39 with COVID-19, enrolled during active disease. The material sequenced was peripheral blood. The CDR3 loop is CASLRGGFQETQYF. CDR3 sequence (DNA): TGTGCCAGCTTGCGGGGGGGCTTCCAAGAGACCCAGTACTTC.